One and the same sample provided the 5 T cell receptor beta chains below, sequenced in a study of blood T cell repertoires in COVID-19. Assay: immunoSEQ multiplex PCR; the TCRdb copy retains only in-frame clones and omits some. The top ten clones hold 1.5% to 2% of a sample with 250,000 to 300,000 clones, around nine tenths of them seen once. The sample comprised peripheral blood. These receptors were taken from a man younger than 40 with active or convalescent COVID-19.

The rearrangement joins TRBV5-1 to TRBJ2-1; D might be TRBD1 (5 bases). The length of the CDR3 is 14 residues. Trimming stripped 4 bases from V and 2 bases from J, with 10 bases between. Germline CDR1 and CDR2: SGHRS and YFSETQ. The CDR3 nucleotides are TGCGCCAGCAGCAGGGGCCAGACCTACAATGAGCAGTTCTTC. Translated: CASSRGQTYNEQFF.

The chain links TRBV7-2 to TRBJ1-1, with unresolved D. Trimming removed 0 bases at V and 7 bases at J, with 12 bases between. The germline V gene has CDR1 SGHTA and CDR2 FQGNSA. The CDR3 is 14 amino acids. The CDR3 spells CASSLAPYGLEAFF. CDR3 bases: TGTGCCAGCAGCTTAGCCCCCTATGGGCTTGAAGCTTTCTTT.

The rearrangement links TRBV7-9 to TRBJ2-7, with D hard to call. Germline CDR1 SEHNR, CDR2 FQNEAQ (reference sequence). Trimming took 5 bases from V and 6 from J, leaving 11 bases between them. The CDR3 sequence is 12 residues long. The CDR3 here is CASSLDNVEQYF. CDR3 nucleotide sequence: TGTGCCAGCAGCCTCGACAACGTCGAGCAGTACTTC.

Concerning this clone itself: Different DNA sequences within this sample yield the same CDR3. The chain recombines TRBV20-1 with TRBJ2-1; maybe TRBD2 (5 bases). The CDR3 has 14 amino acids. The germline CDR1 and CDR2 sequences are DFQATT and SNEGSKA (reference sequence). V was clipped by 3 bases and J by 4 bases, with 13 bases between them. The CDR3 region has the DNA TGCAGTGCTAGTCTGGCGGGCGGATACAATGAGCAGTTCTTC. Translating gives CSASLAGGYNEQFF.

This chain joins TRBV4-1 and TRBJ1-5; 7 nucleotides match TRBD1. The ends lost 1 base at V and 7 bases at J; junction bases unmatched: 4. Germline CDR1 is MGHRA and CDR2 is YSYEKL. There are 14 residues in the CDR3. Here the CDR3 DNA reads TGCGCCAGCAGCCAAGGGACAGGCTGGCAGCCCCAGCATTTT. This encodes CASSQGTGWQPQHF.